The 30 T cell receptor beta chains listed next were all sequenced from one sample in a study of vaccination and CD4 T cells after COVID-19. Time point here: late sampling 161 to 241 days after vaccination in three convalescent patients. As to treatment: approximately 11-day PBMC culture with coronavirus spike peptide pools or control peptides (ViraFEST assay). The Oncomine TCR Beta short-read assay was applied to DNA of cultured CD4+ T cells. TCRdb re-derived calls from the PCR reads in MiXCR, one entry per CDR3 protein. The top ten hold just under 5% of the sample, which has 20,000 to 25,000 distinct CDR3 sequences, over 40% seen once. For these receptors, no antigen is known. The sample consisted of CD4+ T cells from blood, cultured in vitro, taken about 7 months after SARS-CoV-2 vaccination. Receptor source: a human donor who had recovered from COVID-19.

The rearrangement joins TRBV10-3 to TRBJ2-3, with 7 bases matching TRBD2. The CDR3 is 15 amino acids. V lost 4 bases to trimming and J lost 1 base; unmatched junction nucleotides: 5. CDR1 and CDR2 from the germline V gene are ENHRY and SYGVKD. CDR3 DNA: TGTGCCATCAGTGGAGCGAGCGGGGGCACAGATACGCAGTATTTT. This encodes CAISGASGGTDTQYF.

The chain is built from TRBV6-2 or TRBV6-3 and TRBJ2-7, with 10 bases identical to TRBD1. The junction had 6 bases not matched to a gene; V was cut back by 5 bases and J by 2 bases. The CDR3 runs to 15 residues. CDR1 is MNHEY and CDR2 is SVGEGT in the germline V gene. CDR3 amino acids: CASSQGGQGTYEQYF. The CDR3 region has the DNA TGTGCCAGCAGTCAGGGGGGACAGGGGACCTACGAGCAGTACTTC.

The chain recombines TRBV5-1 with TRBJ2-5, with D perhaps TRBD1 or TRBD2 (5 bases each). The CDR3 consists of 17 residues. Germline loops: CDR1 SGHRS, CDR2 YFSETQ. V was trimmed by 1 base and J by 5 bases, leaving 21 bases between them. The CDR3 DNA sequence: TGCGCCAGCAGCTTGAGGTCTGACACGGGGACCCGGGAGACCCAGTACTTC. Protein product: CASSLRSDTGTRETQYF.

This clonotype appeared a few times. The chain recombines TRBV20-1 with TRBJ2-5; 7 nucleotides line up with TRBD1. CDR1 DFQATT and CDR2 SNEGSKA come from the germline V gene (reference sequence). V shed 3 bases and J 2 bases; nucleotides not matched to a gene: 6. The CDR3 is 14 amino acids. The CDR3 nucleotides are TGCAGTGCTAGTATCTCAGGGGGACAAGAGACCCAGTACTTC. It encodes CSASISGGQETQYF.

V usage is TRBV19 and J usage is TRBJ2-7; possibly TRBD1 for D (6 bases). CDR1 LNHDA and CDR2 SQIVND come from the germline V gene (reference sequence). Trimming took off 7 bases at V and 4 bases at J, with 14 bases between the two ends. The CDR3 consists of 13 residues. The CDR3 DNA reads TGTGCCAGTATTAACTCCAGGGGTTACGAGCAGTACTTC. Translated: CASINSRGYEQYF. Based on the CDR3 plus reference TRBV19 and TRBJ2-7, the full variable domain is DGGITQSPKYLFRKEGQNVTLSCEQNLNHDAMYWYRQDPGQGLRLIYYSQIVNDFQKGDIAEGYSVSREKKESFPLTVTSAQKNPTAFYLCASINSRGYEQYFGPGTRLTVT.

The chain is built from TRBV6-1 and TRBJ1-5, with D unresolved. From germline, CDR1 is MNHNS and CDR2 SASEGT. This CDR3 is 11 amino acids long. V was shortened by 6 bases and J by 4 bases, with 4 bases between the two germline ends. CDR3 coding DNA: TGTGCCAGCAGCGCAAATCAGCCCCAGCATTTT. Protein product: CASSANQPQHF.

The V call is TRBV7-9, the J call TRBJ2-4, with D possibly matching TRBD2 (6 bases). This CDR3 region has 15 residues. Germline V gene data show CDR1 as SEHNR and CDR2 as FQNEAQ (reference sequence). Trimming removed 4 bases from V and 0 bases from J, with 10 bases in between. The CDR3 protein is CASSSGRLAKNIQYF. CDR3 nucleotide sequence: TGTGCCAGCAGCTCCGGGAGATTAGCCAAAAACATTCAGTACTTC.

The chain combines TRBV10-2 with TRBJ1-6, with D possibly matching TRBD1 (6 bases). This CDR3 region has 15 residues. V was clipped by 10 bases and J by 8 bases, with 21 bases between them. CDR1 and CDR2 (germline): WSHSY, SAAADI. CDR3 sequence: CATRDDPRGHSPLHF. The CDR3 region has the DNA TGCGCCACCAGAGACGACCCGCGGGGGCATTCACCCCTCCACTTT.

V gene TRBV6-2 or TRBV6-3 combines with J gene TRBJ1-1; D gene unclear. Germline V CDR1 and CDR2: MNHEY, SVGEGT. Trimming removed 2 bases from V and 1 base from J, with 8 bases in between. CDR3 length: 14 amino acids. The CDR3 region has the DNA TGTGCCAGCAGTTACCGGTTGCCGAACACTGAAGCTTTCTTT. Amino acid sequence: CASSYRLPNTEAFF.

The rearrangement links TRBV20-1 to TRBJ2-4; D not certain. The CDR3 contains 13 residues. Deletions cut 6 bases from V and 0 bases from J, with 9 bases between. From germline, CDR1 is DFQATT and CDR2 SNEGSKA (reference sequence). CDR3 coding DNA: TGCAGTGCCGAGGCAGAAGCCAAAAACATTCAGTACTTC. It is translated as CSAEAEAKNIQYF.

This chain joins TRBV7-6 and TRBJ2-7; possibly TRBD1 for D (5 bases). Germline CDR1 and CDR2: SGHVS and FNYEAQ. Trimming pared 5 bases from V and 2 bases from J, leaving 16 bases between. The CDR3 length is 15 residues. CDR3 nucleotide sequence: TGTGCCAGCAGCACTAATCCGGCAGGGACCTACGAGCAGTACTTC. Translating it yields CASSTNPAGTYEQYF.

This clonotype occurred once. This chain links TRBV6-4 with TRBJ2-1; maybe TRBD2 (5 bases). The V end lost 0 bases, the J end lost 3 bases, and 9 bases lay between the germline ends. This CDR3 contains 15 residues. Germline V gives CDR1 MRHNA, CDR2 SNTAGT. DNA of the CDR3: TGTGCCAGCAGTGACTCGAACGGGGACTACAATGAGCAGTTCTTC. Protein: CASSDSNGDYNEQFF.

This clonotype was counted only a few times. This chain joins TRBV20-1 and TRBJ1-2; no definite D call. Trimming shortened V by 2 bases and J by 3 bases, and 4 bases separated the two germline ends. Germline CDR1 reads DFQATT; CDR2 reads SNEGSKA (reference sequence). This CDR3 spans 11 amino acids. DNA of the CDR3: TGCAGTGCTAGACAGGACTATGGCTACACCTTC. This gives the protein CSARQDYGYTF.

The rearrangement joins TRBV7-9 to TRBJ2-5, with D uncertain. The germline V gene has CDR1 SEHNR and CDR2 FQNEAQ (reference sequence). The CDR3 covers 15 residues. V was pared by 7 bases and J by 0 bases, with 15 bases between. The CDR3 nucleotides read TGTGCCAGCACCCCCTTGGGCCGGTACCAAGAGACCCAGTACTTC. Protein: CASTPLGRYQETQYF.

V gene TRBV5-4 combines with J gene TRBJ2-7, with 10 bases lining up with TRBD2. The CDR3 spans 15 residues. Trimming cost V 2 bases and J 5 bases; bases outside gene matches: 7. Germline CDR1 SGHNT, CDR2 YYREEE (reference sequence). CDR3 in amino acids: CASSLIPSGSHEQYF. As DNA, the CDR3 is TGTGCCAGCAGCTTAATTCCTAGCGGGAGCCACGAGCAGTACTTC.

This clonotype was observed a handful of times. The chain joins TRBV20-1 to TRBJ2-5; 7 positions agree with TRBD1. CDR3 length: 13 amino acids. Germline trimming cut 2 bases from V and 3 bases from J; bases unmatched to any gene: 3. CDR1 DFQATT and CDR2 SNEGSKA come from the germline V gene (reference sequence). The CDR3: CSARPRGKETQYF. The CDR3 nucleotides read TGCAGTGCTAGACCCAGGGGGAAAGAGACCCAGTACTTC.

V is TRBV6-4 and J is TRBJ1-1; D is possibly TRBD1 (6 bases). Germline assignment: CDR1 MRHNA and CDR2 SNTAGT. This CDR3 spans 13 amino acids. Trimming took 4 bases from V and 9 from J, leaving 15 bases between them. The CDR3 region is CASSVETGNKAFF. DNA of the CDR3: TGTGCCAGCAGTGTTGAGACAGGCAATAAAGCTTTCTTT.

This rearrangement joins TRBV20-1 to TRBJ2-5, with D possibly called TRBD1 or TRBD2 (7 bases each). This CDR3 is built from 13 residues. Germline loops: CDR1 DFQATT, CDR2 SNEGSKA (reference sequence). The ends were cut back, 6 bases at V and 2 bases at J, with 13 bases in the middle. This CDR3 is CSATRGGQETQYF. As DNA, the CDR3 is TGCAGTGCGACCAGGGGGGGACAAGAGACCCAGTACTTC.

The V call is TRBV20-1, the J call TRBJ2-7; TRBD2 agrees at 7 bases. Germline loops: CDR1 DFQATT, CDR2 SNEGSKA (reference sequence). The V and J ends lost 0 bases and 3 bases, in that order; junction bases with no gene match: 5. This CDR3 comprises 14 residues. The DNA for the CDR3 is TGCAGTGCTAGAGATACGGGAGGAGTCTACGAGCAGTACTTC. Amino acids: CSARDTGGVYEQYF.

The chain is built from TRBV7-9 and TRBJ2-1, with TRBD2 matching 8 bases. The V gene end was trimmed by 5 bases and the J gene end by 5 bases; junction bases not matched to a gene: 11. The CDR3 has 16 residues. The germline V gene has CDR1 SEHNR and CDR2 FQNEAQ (reference sequence). CDR3 residues: CASSLGLAGGNNEQFF. CDR3 nucleotide sequence: TGTGCCAGCAGCCTCGGACTGGCGGGGGGAAACAATGAGCAGTTCTTC.

Only a few counts were recorded for this clonotype. The gene calls are TRBV15 and TRBJ2-1; the D gene is possibly TRBD2 (6 bases). The V end was cut by 4 bases, the J end by 8 bases, with 15 bases between. Germline CDR1 and CDR2: LNHNV and YYDKDF (reference sequence). CDR3 length: 14 amino acids. CDR3 sequence: CATSIDPRGDEQFF. The CDR3 DNA sequence: TGTGCCACCAGCATTGACCCGCGGGGCGATGAGCAGTTCTTC. The whole variable domain, filled in from reference TRBV15 and TRBJ2-1, reads DAMVIQNPRYQVTQFGKPVTLSCSQTLNHNVMYWYQQKSSQAPKLLFHYYDKDFNNEADTPDNFQSRRPNTSFCFLDIRSPGLGDTAMYLCATSIDPRGDEQFFGPGTRLTVL.

This clonotype has only a few counts. This sequence joins TRBV20-1 and TRBJ1-5; tentatively, D is TRBD1 (5 bases). V lost 3 bases, J lost 14 bases, and 11 bases lay in between. The germline V gene encodes CDR1 DFQATT and CDR2 SNEGSKA (reference sequence). The CDR3 spans 10 residues. The CDR3 region is CSASLRGEHF. The DNA of the CDR3 is TGCAGTGCTAGTTTACGAGGGGAGCATTTT.

The V and J genes are TRBV24-1 and TRBJ2-1, with 7 bases identical to TRBD1. The trim removed 3 bases at V and 5 bases at J, leaving 9 bases unmatched. The CDR3 consists of 16 residues. CDR1 and CDR2 (germline): KGHDR, SFDVKD. CDR3: CATSDASTGPDNEQFF. In DNA form, the CDR3 reads TGTGCCACCAGTGATGCGTCGACAGGGCCTGACAATGAGCAGTTCTTC.

This clonotype was picked up a small number of times. The J gene is TRBJ2-3, the V gene TRBV25-1; a possible D gene is TRBD1 (5 bases). The CDR3 has 13 residues. V was shortened by 7 bases and J by 4 bases, with 12 bases between the two germline ends. CDR1 MGHDK and CDR2 SYGVNS come from the germline V gene. This chain's CDR3 is CASMTEFSDTQYF. In DNA form, the CDR3 reads TGTGCCAGCATGACAGAGTTCTCAGATACGCAGTATTTT.

V is TRBV7-6 and J is TRBJ2-2; 8 bases are shared with TRBD2. This CDR3 region has 17 residues. The junction had 10 bases not matched to a gene; V was cut back by 5 bases and J by 2 bases. Germline V CDR1 and CDR2: SGHVS, FNYEAQ. CDR3 region: CASSPVLAGINTGELFF. CDR3 coding DNA: TGTGCCAGCAGCCCAGTCCTAGCGGGCATAAACACCGGGGAGCTGTTTTTT.

This clonotype appeared once. The chain couples TRBV7-8 to TRBJ1-1; D call uncertain. Germline V gene data show CDR1 as SGHVS and CDR2 as FQNEAQ. V lost 2 bases and J lost 5, with 6 bases in between. The CDR3 has 12 residues. The CDR3 spells CASSLISTEAFF. DNA of the CDR3: TGTGCCAGCAGCTTAATCTCTACTGAAGCTTTCTTT.

V is TRBV29-1 and J is TRBJ1-1, with D possibly matching TRBD1 (6 bases). V was shortened by 6 bases and J by 4 bases, with 15 bases between the two germline ends. This CDR3 is built from 13 residues. Germline V lookup: CDR1 SQVTM, CDR2 ANQGSEA. CDR3 sequence (DNA): TGCAGCGTCGTACAGGGATCCGGCACTGAAGCTTTCTTT. Protein: CSVVQGSGTEAFF.

The gene calls are TRBV21-1 and TRBJ2-3; the table gives TRBD1 as D, unverified against the DNA. TRBV21-1 has pseudogene status. This CDR3 contains 16 residues. The chain's CDR3 is CASSKATGWGTDTQYF. CDR3 bases: TGTGCCAGCAGCAAAGCCACGGGATGGGGCACAGATACGCAGTATTTT.

The rearrangement uses TRBV20-1 and TRBJ2-3; D is uncertain. CDR3 length equals 11 residues. CDR1 and CDR2 from the germline V gene are DFQATT and SNEGSKA (reference sequence). V gave up 6 bases and J gave up 7 bases, with 11 bases separating them. Written as DNA, the CDR3 is TGCAGTGCGTCACGAGAGTATACGCAGTATTTT. Amino acids: CSASREYTQYF.

The J gene is TRBJ2-7, the V gene TRBV6-1, with D possibly called TRBD1 or TRBD2 (5 bases each). This CDR3 has 14 amino acids. Germline V gene lookup returns CDR1 MNHNS and CDR2 SASEGT. V dropped 11 bases and J dropped 0 bases, with 17 bases sitting between them. CDR3 in amino acids: CASCQGPTSYEQYF. The CDR3 DNA reads TGTGCCTCCTGCCAGGGACCGACCTCCTACGAGCAGTACTTC.